These 2 T cell receptor beta chains share one sample of origin, sequenced in a study of shared clonotypes between healthy human individuals. Method: immunoSEQ multiplex PCR; TCRdb's copy keeps in-frame clones and lacks some. The sample contains 2,500,000 or so clones, over 85% of which appear only once. The sample was naive CD4+ T cells from PBMCs. The subset denotes: CD45RA+ positively selected. All receptors come from a man aged 18 to 30 in good health. Some clones in this sample may be carry-over from other donors' samples.

CDR3 amino acids: CASSPGASKYEQYF. The CDR3 nucleotides are TGCGCCAGCAGCCCCGGTGCTAGCAAGTACGAGCAGTACTTC. V usage is TRBV5-1 and J usage is TRBJ2-7; D perhaps matches TRBD2 (5 bases). V was trimmed by 4 bases and J by 4 bases, leaving 15 bases between them. Looked up from germline, CDR1 is SGHRS and CDR2 is YFSETQ. The CDR3 consists of 14 residues.

V usage is TRBV7-8 and J usage is TRBJ1-3; D not resolved. This CDR3 has 13 residues. V was shortened by 6 bases and J by 3 bases, with 9 bases between the two germline ends. Germline CDR1 and CDR2: SGHVS and FQNEAQ. CDR3 sequence reads: CASRNRGGNTIYF. DNA of the CDR3: TGTGCCAGCAGAAACCGGGGTGGAAACACCATATATTTT.